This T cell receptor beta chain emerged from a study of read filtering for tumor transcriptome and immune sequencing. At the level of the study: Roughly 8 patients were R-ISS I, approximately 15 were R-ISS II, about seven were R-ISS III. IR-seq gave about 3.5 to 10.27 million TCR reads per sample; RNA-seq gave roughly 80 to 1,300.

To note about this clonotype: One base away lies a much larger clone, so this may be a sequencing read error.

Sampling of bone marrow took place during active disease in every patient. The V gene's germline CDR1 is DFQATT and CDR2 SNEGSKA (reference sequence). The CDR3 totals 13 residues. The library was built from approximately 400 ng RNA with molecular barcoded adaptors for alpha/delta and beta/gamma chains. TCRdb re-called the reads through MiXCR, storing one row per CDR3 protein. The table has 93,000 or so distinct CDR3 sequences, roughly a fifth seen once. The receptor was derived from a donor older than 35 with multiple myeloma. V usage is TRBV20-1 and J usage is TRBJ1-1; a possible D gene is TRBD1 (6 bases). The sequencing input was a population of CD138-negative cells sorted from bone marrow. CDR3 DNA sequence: TGCAGTACCAGAGAGGGGGTTAGAACTGAAGCTCTCTTT. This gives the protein CSTREGVRTEALF.